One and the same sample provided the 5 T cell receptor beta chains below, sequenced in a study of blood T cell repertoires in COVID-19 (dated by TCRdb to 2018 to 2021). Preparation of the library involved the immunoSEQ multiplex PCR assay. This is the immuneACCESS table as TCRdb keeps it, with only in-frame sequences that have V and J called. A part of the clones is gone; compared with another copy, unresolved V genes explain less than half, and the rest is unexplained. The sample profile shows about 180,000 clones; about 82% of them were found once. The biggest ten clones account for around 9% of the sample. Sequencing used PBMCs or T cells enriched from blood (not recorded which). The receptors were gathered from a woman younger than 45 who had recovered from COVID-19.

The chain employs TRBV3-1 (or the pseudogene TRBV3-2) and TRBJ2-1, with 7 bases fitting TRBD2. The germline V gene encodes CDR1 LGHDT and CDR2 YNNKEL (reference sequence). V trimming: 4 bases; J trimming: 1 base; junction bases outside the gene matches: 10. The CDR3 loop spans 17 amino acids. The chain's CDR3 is CASSPIAGEISYNEQFF. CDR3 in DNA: TGTGCCAGCAGCCCGATAGCGGGCGAGATATCCTACAATGAGCAGTTCTTC.

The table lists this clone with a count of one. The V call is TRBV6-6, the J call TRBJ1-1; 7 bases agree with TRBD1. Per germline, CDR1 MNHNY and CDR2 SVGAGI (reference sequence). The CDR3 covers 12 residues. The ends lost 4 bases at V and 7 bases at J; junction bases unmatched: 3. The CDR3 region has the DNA TGTGCCAGCAGTTCGACAGGGCTTGAAGCTTTCTTT. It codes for CASSSTGLEAFF.

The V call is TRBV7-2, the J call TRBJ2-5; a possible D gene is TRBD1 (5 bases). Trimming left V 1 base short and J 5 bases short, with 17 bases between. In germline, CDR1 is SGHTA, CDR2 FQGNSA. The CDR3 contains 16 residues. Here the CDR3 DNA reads TGTGCCAGCAGCTTAGGAGGACGGGTGGGGCGGGAGACCCAGTACTTC. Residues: CASSLGGRVGRETQYF.

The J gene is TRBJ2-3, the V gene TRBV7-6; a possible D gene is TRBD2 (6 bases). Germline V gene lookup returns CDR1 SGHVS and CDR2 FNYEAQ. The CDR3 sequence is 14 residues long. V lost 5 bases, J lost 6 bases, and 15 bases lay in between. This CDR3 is CASSQGDSSDTQYF. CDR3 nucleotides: TGTGCCAGCAGCCAAGGGGACTCCTCGGATACGCAGTATTTT. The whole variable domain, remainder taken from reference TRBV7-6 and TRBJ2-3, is GAGVSQSPRYKVTKRGQDVALRCDPISGHVSLYWYRQALGQGPEFLTYFNYEAQQDKSGLPNDRFSAERPEGSISTLTIQRTEQRDSAMYRCASSQGDSSDTQYFGPGTRLTVL.

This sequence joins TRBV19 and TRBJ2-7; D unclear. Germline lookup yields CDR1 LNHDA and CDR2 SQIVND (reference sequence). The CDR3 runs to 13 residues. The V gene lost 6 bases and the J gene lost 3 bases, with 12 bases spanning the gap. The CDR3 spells CASSPQLYYEQYF. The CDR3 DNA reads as TGTGCCAGTAGCCCACAGCTTTACTACGAGCAGTACTTC.